This T cell receptor beta chain originates from a study of blood T cells in healthy people across ages. A J-beta primer mix and a sample-barcoded 5' primer were used in a second PCR of about 7 to 11 cycles. TCRdb re-derived calls from the 5' RACE reads in MiXCR, one entry per CDR3 protein. The repertoire holds approximately 770,000 distinct CDR3 sequences, with 55% to 70% as singletons. This clonotype has ten or more counts. Germline CDR1 DFQATT, CDR2 SNEGSKA (reference sequence). The junction had 7 bases not matched to a gene; V was cut back by 2 bases and J by 6 bases. The CDR3 is made up of 14 amino acids.

The sequenced material came from blood. The chain recombines TRBV20-1 with TRBJ2-7; 10 nucleotides agree with TRBD2. The TCR originated in a man under 40 in good health. The CDR3 spells CSARPGTSDIEQYF. CDR3 sequence (DNA): TGCAGTGCTAGACCCGGGACTAGCGACATCGAGCAGTACTTC.